These 29 T cell receptor beta chains share one sample of origin, sequenced in a study of CD8 T cells in ankylosing spondylitis. Broader study findings: Blood from ankylosing spondylitis patients appeared to carry a characteristic eight-variant TCR beta motif.

TCRdb ran MiXCR on the 5' RACE reads and lists one entry per CDR3 protein. The table lists around 450,000 distinct CDR3 sequences, 20% to 30% of them singletons, with 0.89% in the top ten. Antigen specificity for these receptors is unknown. Sequencing used blood, either unsorted or a sorted T cell fraction (not recorded which). These receptors were taken from a male donor with ankylosing spondylitis.

The J gene is TRBJ2-3, the V gene TRBV10-3, with D possibly TRBD1 on 5 matching bases. Germline CDR1 ENHRY, CDR2 SYGVKD. The CDR3 contains 14 residues. V was clipped by 3 bases and J by 3 bases, with 10 bases between them. The CDR3, as DNA: TGTGCCATCAGTGACAGGGCGGCTACAGATACGCAGTATTTT. Translated, it gives CAISDRAATDTQYF.

The chain is built from TRBV20-1 and TRBJ2-2, with 9 bases matching TRBD2. After removal of 1 base from V and 4 bases from J, the junction contained 4 bases not matched to a gene. This CDR3 is built from 15 residues. Per the germline V gene, CDR1 is DFQATT and CDR2 is SNEGSKA (reference sequence). The CDR3 DNA is TGCAGTGCTAGAGGCGGGAGGGTCGGCACCGGGGAGCTGTTTTTT. Its translation: CSARGGRVGTGELFF.

The rearrangement uses TRBV6-2 or TRBV6-3 and TRBJ2-3; the match to TRBD2 covers 9 bases. The J segment lost 0 bases and the V segment lost 2 bases, leaving 18 bases of the junction unmatched. Germline V lookup: CDR1 MNHEY, CDR2 SVGEGT. The CDR3 consists of 21 residues. The CDR3 DNA is TGTGCCAGCAGTTACACCGGGTGGGGAGCCGAAGCGGGAGGAAGCACAGATACGCAGTATTTT. It is translated as CASSYTGWGAEAGGSTDTQYF.

This sequence joins TRBV15 and TRBJ1-4; TRBD1 is a possible D gene (5 bases). Germline V gene lookup returns CDR1 LNHNV and CDR2 YYDKDF (reference sequence). V gave up 0 bases and J gave up 10 bases, with 12 bases separating them. The CDR3 sequence is 14 residues long. This CDR3 reads CATSRDGTPGKLFF. The CDR3 DNA sequence: TGTGCCACCAGCAGAGACGGGACCCCCGGAAAACTGTTTTTT.

The V and J genes are TRBV20-1 and TRBJ2-7, with 8 nucleotides matching TRBD2. V shed 7 bases and J 1 base; nucleotides not matched to a gene: 6. The germline gives CDR1 DFQATT, CDR2 SNEGSKA (reference sequence). The CDR3 consists of 13 residues. In DNA form, the CDR3 reads TGCAGTGTCCCGGGACTAGAGTCCTACGAGCAGTACTTC. Translated, it gives CSVPGLESYEQYF.

This chain's CDR3 is CSAGRQGADYGYTF. DNA of the CDR3: TGCAGTGCTGGACGACAGGGGGCAGACTATGGCTACACCTTC. The chain combines TRBV20-1 with TRBJ1-2; 10 bases match TRBD1. CDR1 is DFQATT, CDR2 SNEGSKA, per germline (reference sequence). The CDR3 is 14 amino acids. The ends lost 5 bases at V and 3 bases at J; junction bases unmatched: 6.

The V call is TRBV2, the J call TRBJ2-1; D assignment may be TRBD1 or TRBD2 (5 bases each). Looked up from germline, CDR1 is SNHLY and CDR2 is FYNNEI. This CDR3 comprises 12 residues. V lost 6 bases and J lost 10, with 13 bases in between. CDR3 in DNA: TGTGCCAGCAGGGGGGTCCTCGGGGAGCAGTTCTTC. As protein: CASRGVLGEQFF.

The chain links TRBV11-2 to TRBJ2-1; the match to TRBD1 covers 7 bases. The CDR3 has 15 residues. J gave up 3 bases and V 3 bases, and 5 bases lay outside the gene matches. Germline V gene sequence: CDR1 SGHAT, CDR2 FQNNGV. The CDR3 spells CASSFDRADYNEQFF. The CDR3 DNA is TGTGCCAGCAGCTTTGACAGGGCAGACTACAATGAGCAGTTCTTC. Drawing the rest from reference TRBV11-2 and TRBJ2-1, the complete variable domain is EAGVAQSPRYKIIEKRQSVAFWCNPISGHATLYWYQQILGQGPKLLIQFQNNGVVDDSQLPKDRFSAERLKGVDSTLKIQPAKLEDSAVYLCASSFDRADYNEQFFGPGTRLTVL.

This clonotype was counted a few times. Sequence at one end of the junction differs from germline and may be a read error. The chain links TRBV15 to TRBJ2-1, with unresolved D. Germline V gene data show CDR1 as LNHNV and CDR2 as YYDKDF (reference sequence). The CDR3 totals 13 residues. The CDR3 reads CATSRVKYTEQFF. CDR3 sequence (DNA): TGTGCCACCAGCAGAGTGAAGTACACTGAGCAGTTCTTC. Variable domain in full (rest from reference TRBV15 and TRBJ2-1): DAMVIQNPRYQVTQFGKPVTLSCSQTLNHNVMYWYQQKSSQAPKLLFHYYDKDFNNEADTPDNFQSRRPNTSFCFLDIRSPGLGDTAMYLCATSRVKYTEQFFGPGTRLTVL.

This clonotype was detected a few times. The chain is built from TRBV5-1 and TRBJ2-1; 7 nucleotides match TRBD2. The CDR3 loop spans 21 amino acids. After removal of 8 bases from V and 1 base from J, the junction contained 27 bases not matched to a gene. Germline V gene lookup returns CDR1 SGHRS and CDR2 YFSETQ. The chain's CDR3 is CASAALGGGARARGSYNEQFF. Here the CDR3 DNA reads TGCGCCAGTGCAGCCCTGGGGGGAGGGGCGCGCGCCCGGGGGTCCTACAATGAGCAGTTCTTC.

CDR3 loop: CASSQSLGGFF. Here the CDR3 DNA reads TGTGCCAGCAGCCAATCGCTCGGAGGCTTCTTC. The J gene is TRBJ2-1, the V gene TRBV16, with D perhaps TRBD2 (5 bases). The germline CDR1 and CDR2 sequences are KGHSY and FQNENV. Trimming cost V 0 bases and J 16 bases, with 10 bases left between them. The CDR3 loop spans 11 amino acids.

The V gene is TRBV3-1, the J gene TRBJ2-1, with 9 bases lining up with TRBD1. Germline CDR1 is LGHDT and CDR2 is YNNKEL (reference sequence). CDR3 length: 16 residues. J gave up 3 bases and V 4 bases, and 7 bases lay outside the gene matches. The CDR3, as DNA: TGTGCCAGCAGCCTACCGGGACAGGGCCTCTACAATGAGCAGTTCTTC. As protein: CASSLPGQGLYNEQFF.

The table lists this clonotype with a few counts. The chain carries TRBV5-6 and TRBJ1-4, with D perhaps TRBD1 (6 bases). Trimming stripped 4 bases from V and 0 bases from J, with 13 bases between. The CDR3 is 16 residues long. Germline CDR1 reads SGHDT; CDR2 reads YYEEEE. The CDR3 sequence is CASSGGTGTTNEKLFF. The CDR3 DNA reads as TGTGCCAGCAGCGGAGGAACAGGGACAACTAATGAAAAACTGTTTTTT.

This clonotype occurred a few times. This chain joins TRBV30 and TRBJ1-1, with a tentative D call TRBD1 (5 bases). Germline CDR1 reads GTSNPN; CDR2 reads SVGIG (reference sequence). The CDR3 contains 13 residues. Trimming shortened V by 1 base and J by 5 bases, and 11 bases separated the two germline ends. The CDR3 sequence is CAWSARDRTEAFF. CDR3 DNA sequence: TGTGCCTGGAGTGCCCGCGACAGAACTGAAGCTTTCTTT.

The J gene is TRBJ2-1, the V gene TRBV7-2, with D possibly matching TRBD2 (5 bases). CDR3 length: 16 amino acids. Germline CDR1 and CDR2: SGHTA and FQGNSA. Deletions cut 7 bases from V and 5 bases from J, with 21 bases between. CDR3 DNA: TGTGCCAGCAACATGAAGAGGGAACACTTCCACAATGAGCAGTTCTTC. This encodes CASNMKREHFHNEQFF. Supplemented by reference TRBV7-2 and TRBJ2-1, the full variable domain reads GAGVSQSPSNKVTEKGKDVELRCDPISGHTALYWYRQSLGQGLEFLIYFQGNSAPDKSGLPSDRFSAERTGGSVSTLTIQRTQQEDSAVYLCASNMKREHFHNEQFFGPGTRLTVL.

This clonotype has only a few counts. The V gene is TRBV5-1, the J gene TRBJ1-3; a possible D gene is TRBD1 (6 bases). The CDR3 spans 15 residues. Germline loops: CDR1 SGHRS, CDR2 YFSETQ. Trimming removed 4 bases at V and 0 bases at J, with 11 bases between. CDR3 DNA sequence: TGCGCCAGCAGCCCGGACAGCAACTCTGGAAACACCATATATTTT. Its translation is CASSPDSNSGNTIYF.

This clonotype was counted at least ten times. The genes are TRBV12-3 or TRBV12-4 and TRBJ2-2; 9 nucleotides match TRBD2. The CDR3 extends over 15 amino acids. V was clipped by 5 bases and J by 5 bases; unmatched bases: 6. CDR3 DNA: TGTGCCAGCAGTAACCCGGCGGGAGGGACCGGGGAGCTGTTTTTT. Translating gives CASSNPAGGTGELFF.

The rearrangement joins TRBV2 to TRBJ2-5; D gene uncertain. This CDR3 spans 11 amino acids. V was cut by 8 bases and J by 4 bases, with 8 bases left in between. Germline V gene sequence: CDR1 SNHLY, CDR2 FYNNEI. The CDR3 region has the DNA TGTGCCAGCCTAAGGAGAGAGACCCAGTACTTC. It is translated as CASLRRETQYF.

CDR3 DNA sequence: TGCAGTGCTAGAGGTCCAGGGCGAAATACGCAGTATTTT. It yields the protein CSARGPGRNTQYF. The V and J genes are TRBV20-1 and TRBJ2-3, with a possible D match to TRBD1 (5 bases). Germline V CDR1 and CDR2: DFQATT, SNEGSKA (reference sequence). The V end lost 1 base, the J end lost 7 bases, and 12 bases lay between the germline ends. CDR3 length: 13 residues.

V gene TRBV25-1 combines with J gene TRBJ2-1; TRBD1 is a possible D gene (5 bases). The CDR3 is made up of 14 amino acids. Looked up from germline, CDR1 is MGHDK and CDR2 is SYGVNS. Trimming shortened V by 8 bases and J by 6 bases, and 17 bases separated the two germline ends. The chain's CDR3 is CASSKVGASNEQFF. The CDR3 DNA follows: TGTGCCAGCTCAAAAGTAGGGGCTAGCAATGAGCAGTTCTTC. The full variable domain, rest sourced from reference TRBV25-1 and TRBJ2-1, is EADIYQTPRYLVIGTGKKITLECSQTMGHDKMYWYQQDPGMELHLIHYSYGVNSTEKGDLSSESTVSRIRTEHFPLTLESARPSHTSQYLCASSKVGASNEQFFGPGTRLTVL.

The chain has TRBV11-2 and TRBJ1-2; maybe TRBD1 (5 bases). The CDR3 runs to 17 residues. Germline V gene sequence: CDR1 SGHAT, CDR2 FQNNGV. V lost 1 base and J 0 bases, leaving 15 bases between the germline ends. CDR3 residues: CASSLVGQGTTNYGYTF. The CDR3 coding sequence is TGTGCCAGCAGCTTAGTAGGGCAGGGCACAACTAACTATGGCTACACCTTC. The variable domain in full, completed from reference TRBV11-2 and TRBJ1-2, reads EAGVAQSPRYKIIEKRQSVAFWCNPISGHATLYWYQQILGQGPKLLIQFQNNGVVDDSQLPKDRFSAERLKGVDSTLKIQPAKLEDSAVYLCASSLVGQGTTNYGYTFGSGTRLTVV.

This chain uses TRBV7-2 with TRBJ1-1; 8 nucleotides align to TRBD1. The CDR3 length is 17 residues. From germline, CDR1 is SGHTA and CDR2 FQGNSA. V lost 4 bases, J lost 7 bases, and 17 bases stayed unmatched. CDR3 in DNA: TGTGCCAGCAGCTCAAGGGGGCCGGGGTCAGGGGGCTTTGAAGCTTTCTTT. It encodes CASSSRGPGSGGFEAFF.

In its sample, this clonotype was seen a few times. This chain connects TRBV30 to TRBJ2-7; D possibly corresponds to TRBD1 (6 bases). V shed 3 bases and J shed 3 bases, with 6 bases lying between them. Germline V gene lookup returns CDR1 GTSNPN and CDR2 SVGIG (reference sequence). The CDR3 runs 11 residues. CDR3: CAWRDSYEQYF. CDR3 DNA: TGTGCCTGGAGGGACAGCTACGAGCAGTACTTC.

The genes are TRBV5-5 and TRBJ1-6; no definite D call. CDR3 length equals 17 residues. Germline V gene data show CDR1 as SGHKS and CDR2 as YYEKEE (reference sequence). V was trimmed by 0 bases and J by 10 bases, leaving 20 bases between them. CDR3 protein: CASSLDLAAAEWSPLHF. The DNA for the CDR3 is TGTGCCAGCAGCTTGGATCTCGCGGCGGCTGAATGGTCACCCCTCCACTTT.

This clonotype has more than one count but fewer than ten. The chain combines TRBV10-2 with TRBJ1-3, with D possibly being TRBD1 (6 bases). Per germline, CDR1 WSHSY and CDR2 SAAADI. The CDR3 runs 16 residues. V was clipped by 6 bases and J by 0 bases, with 15 bases between them. CDR3 sequence: CASSGRTRGSGNTIYF. CDR3 bases: TGCGCCAGCAGCGGACGGACCAGGGGCTCTGGAAACACCATATATTTT.

There are a few counts of this clonotype. The chain links TRBV2 to TRBJ2-1, with TRBD1 as a possible D gene (6 bases). This CDR3 is built from 12 residues. Trimming left V 10 bases short and J 16 bases short, with 23 bases between. From germline, CDR1 is SNHLY and CDR2 FYNNEI. This CDR3 is CATRGVQGIIFF. The CDR3 DNA sequence: TGTGCCACCCGAGGGGTACAGGGAATCATCTTCTTC.

The sample holds a few counts of this clonotype. The rearrangement uses TRBV7-2 and TRBJ2-1, with no clear D. CDR1 SGHTA and CDR2 FQGNSA come from the germline V gene. Trimming left V 5 bases short and J 9 bases short, with 17 bases between. The CDR3 is 14 amino acids. The CDR3 loop reads CASSLRRSIPEQFF. CDR3 DNA sequence: TGTGCCAGCAGCCTCCGACGCTCGATCCCTGAGCAGTTCTTC.

This chain joins TRBV7-2 and TRBJ2-1; D is possibly TRBD2 (5 bases). The V gene's germline CDR1 is SGHTA and CDR2 FQGNSA. The CDR3 length is 12 residues. Trimming took 4 bases from V and 8 from J, leaving 9 bases between them. CDR3 sequence: CASSYGEHEQFF. For the CDR3, the DNA is TGTGCCAGCAGCTACGGGGAGCATGAGCAGTTCTTC.

This clonotype was seen a single time. The CDR3 protein is CASRVQGGTGELFF. CDR3 DNA sequence: TGTGCCAGCCGAGTCCAGGGAGGCACCGGGGAGCTGTTTTTT. J is TRBJ2-2 and V is TRBV7-8, with D tentatively TRBD2 (6 bases). CDR1 is SGHVS, CDR2 FQNEAQ, per germline. The V and J ends lost 8 bases and 4 bases respectively, with 14 bases between them. The CDR3 has 14 amino acids. The entire variable domain, with the rest obtained from reference TRBV7-8 and TRBJ2-2, is as follows: GAGVSQSPRYKVAKRGQDVALRCDPISGHVSLFWYQQALGQGPEFLTYFQNEAQLDKSGLPSDRFFAERPEGSVSTLKIQRTQQEDSAVYLCASRVQGGTGELFFGEGSRLTVL.